This is a list of T cell receptor beta chains from one sample in a study of T-cell memory formation after mild COVID-19. One entry per CDR3 protein, called by TCRdb with MiXCR from the 5' RACE reads. The data contain a few hundred thousand distinct CDR3 sequences, 15% to 20% of them singletons. Specimen: PBMCs or a T cell subset sorted from them (not recorded which). The receptors were sampled from a man aged 18 to 29 who had mild COVID-19 (a few samples of this study predate the infection). Cell type and time point are not known. CDR3s include the opening cysteine and the closing phenylalanine or tryptophan. Fields, in order: D gene, V gene, J gene, clone size, CDR3 DNA, CDR3 protein. D genes are given only for firm matches. Clone size is given for some rows only: seen once, a few or many times, or a class if the clone is expanded.

>TRBD1|TRBV6-5|TRBJ1-1|-
TGTGCCAGCAGTTACTCGACGGGAGTACAGGGGTCTGAAGCTTTCTTT
CASSYSTGVQGSEAFF
>-|TRBV7-3|TRBJ2-3|few
TGTGCCAGCAGCTTAAGTAGGCTAGCCACAGATACGCAGTATTTT
CASSLSRLATDTQYF
>TRBD2|TRBV7-2|TRBJ2-3|-
TGTGCCAGCAGCCCGACTAGCGGGGGACTTGCAGATACGCAGTATTTT
CASSPTSGGLADTQYF
>-|TRBV29-1|TRBJ1-1|-
TGCAGCGCTGGTAGGGGCGGCGTGTCCACTGAAGCTTTCTTT
CSAGRGGVSTEAFF
>TRBD1|TRBV28|TRBJ2-1|-
TGTGCCAGCAGTTTATCCGGGACAGGGTACAATGAGCAGTTCTTC
CASSLSGTGYNEQFF
>-|TRBV7-9|TRBJ2-2|-
TGTGCCAGCAGCTTACGGGCGCGCACCGGGGAGCTGTTTTTT
CASSLRARTGELFF
>-|TRBV5-6|TRBJ2-3|many
TGTGCCAGCAGCGAGGCGGTAGATACGCAGTATTTT
CASSEAVDTQYF
>-|TRBV7-6|TRBJ2-7|-
TGTGCCAGCAGCCCCGCCGATGGGGGAGGAGGCTACGAGCAGTACTTC
CASSPADGGGGYEQYF
>TRBD2|TRBV6-6|TRBJ2-5|-
TGTGCCAGCAGGCCGGGACTACACCAAGAGACCCAGTACTTC
CASRPGLHQETQYF
>-|TRBV20-1|TRBJ1-1|few
TGCAGTGCTAGAGAAGTCGGACAGTGGGGGACTGAAGCTTTCTTT
CSAREVGQWGTEAFF
>-|TRBV10-3|TRBJ2-1|-
TGTGCCATCAGTGAGTCGACCGCCAATGAGCAGTTCTTC
CAISESTANEQFF
>-|TRBV29-1|TRBJ2-1|few
TGCAGCGTTGAGGCGCGGCGGCGGTCCTACAATGAGCAGTTCTTC
CSVEARRRSYNEQFF
>-|TRBV7-9|TRBJ2-5|-
TGTGCCAGCAGCCCTAATCAACGGCCCCACGAGACCCAGTACTTC
CASSPNQRPHETQYF
>TRBD2|TRBV7-6|TRBJ2-5|few
TGTGCCAGCAGCTCCAGGGAGGGGCAAGAGACCCAGTACTTC
CASSSREGQETQYF
>TRBD2|TRBV5-6|TRBJ2-3|-
TGTGCCAGCAGCTTGGCCTCTAGCGGTTCCACAGATACGCAGTATTTT
CASSLASSGSTDTQYF
>TRBD1|TRBV27|TRBJ2-1|-
TGTGCCAGCAGTTTTGGCTGGGACAGGGAGAACAATGAGCAGTTCTTC
CASSFGWDRENNEQFF
>-|TRBV27|TRBJ1-5|-
TGTGCCAGCAGTTTACAGGGAACCAATCAGCCCCAGCATTTT
CASSLQGTNQPQHF
>-|TRBV7-2|TRBJ1-1|-
TGTGCCAGCAGGTTAGGTCCGAACACTGAAGCTTTCTTT
CASRLGPNTEAFF
>TRBD2|TRBV10-2|TRBJ2-1|few
TGCGCCAGCTCCGGGCGGGGGGGCGATGAGCAGTTCTTC
CASSGRGGDEQFF
>TRBD2|TRBV5-1|TRBJ2-1|few
TGCGCCAGCAGCTGGTCTAGCGGCATGTCCTACAATGAGCAGTTCTTC
CASSWSSGMSYNEQFF
>-|TRBV6-5|TRBJ1-1|-
TGTGCCAGCAGTCGCCCGGACGCCCCAGCGGGAGCTTTCTTT
CASSRPDAPAGAFF
>-|TRBV11-2|TRBJ2-3|few
TGTGCCAGCAGCTTGGGCTGGGGACTTTCTAGCACAGATACGCAGTATTTT
CASSLGWGLSSTDTQYF
>-|TRBV7-6|TRBJ2-3|few
TGTGCCAGCAGCTTAAGGGGGGGGCGACCTCAAAGCACAGATACGCAGTATTTT
CASSLRGGRPQSTDTQYF
>-|TRBV12-3/TRBV12-4|TRBJ2-1|-
TGTGCCAGCAGTTTAGATGGCGGTGGGGGAGTCGCCAACAATGAGCAGTTCTTC
CASSLDGGGGVANNEQFF
>-|TRBV6-5|TRBJ2-7|-
TGTGCCAGCAGTTACCTCTCGGAGGGGAATTACGAGCAGTACTTC
CASSYLSEGNYEQYF
>-|TRBV7-6|TRBJ2-1|few
TGTGCCAGCAGCGCCGCAACTAACCCCGGGCCTTTCGGTGAGCAGTTCTTC
CASSAATNPGPFGEQFF
>-|TRBV11-2|TRBJ2-2|few
TGTGCCAGCGGTACCATGGACACCGGGGAGCTGTTTTTT
CASGTMDTGELFF
>TRBD1|TRBV6-5|TRBJ1-4|-
TGTGCCAGCAGTTTTTCCGGGACAGGTGAAAAACTGTTTTTT
CASSFSGTGEKLFF
>TRBD1|TRBV12-3/TRBV12-4|TRBJ1-1|-
TGTGCCAGCAGTCGGACAGGGGACACTGAAGCTTTCTTT
CASSRTGDTEAFF
>TRBD1|TRBV27|TRBJ1-4|-
TGTGCCAGCAGCCTGGGGTTGGCAGGGGGAGGGGAAAAACTGTTTTTT
CASSLGLAGGGEKLFF
>-|TRBV18|TRBJ1-4|-
TGTGCCAGCTCACCACTGGAGGGGACTGAAAAACTGTTTTTT
CASSPLEGTEKLFF
>-|TRBV11-1|TRBJ2-4|-
TGTGCCAGCAGCCTTGGAACCAAAAACATTCAGTACTTC
CASSLGTKNIQYF
>-|TRBV6-5|TRBJ2-3|-
TGTGCCAGCAGTTACCGACTAGAGCCTAGCACAGATACGCAGTATTTT
CASSYRLEPSTDTQYF
>-|TRBV12-3/TRBV12-4|TRBJ1-3|-
TGTGCCAGCAGTCAAAACACCATATATTTT
CASSQNTIYF
>-|TRBV29-1|TRBJ1-4|-
TGCAGCGCCTCTACCGGAACCCGTAATGAAAAACTGTTTTTT
CSASTGTRNEKLFF
>-|TRBV10-3|TRBJ2-3|few
TGTGCCATCACCAAAGCGAGCACAGATACGCAGTATTTT
CAITKASTDTQYF
>TRBD1|TRBV7-2|TRBJ2-1|-
TGTGCCAGCAGCTTTCACCGGGACAGGGGAAATGAGCAGTTCTTC
CASSFHRDRGNEQFF
>-|TRBV9|TRBJ1-2|-
TGTGCCAGCAGCTTAGGGACCGGGATCTATGGCTACACCTTC
CASSLGTGIYGYTF
>TRBD2|TRBV7-9|TRBJ2-3|-
TGTGCCAGCAGCTTTGGACTAGCGGGGGTGTACACAGATACGCAGTATTTT
CASSFGLAGVYTDTQYF
>-|TRBV5-1|TRBJ2-5|few
TGCGCCAGCAGCAGCGATGGAGAGACCCAGTACTTC
CASSSDGETQYF
>-|TRBV4-1|TRBJ2-7|-
TGCGCCAGCAGCTTCCGGGACACATCCTACGAGCAGTACTTC
CASSFRDTSYEQYF
>-|TRBV6-2/TRBV6-3|TRBJ1-6|-
TGTGCCACCCCGACCTCCGCCACCCTCCACTTT
CATPTSATLHF
>-|TRBV5-1|TRBJ2-3|few
TGCGCCAGCACTTGGGGGGGGGCCCCCACAGATACGCAGTATTTT
CASTWGGAPTDTQYF
>-|TRBV3-1|TRBJ1-1|-
TGTGCCAGCTGGGCTAGAGGAGGCACTGAAGCTTTCTTT
CASWARGGTEAFF
>-|TRBV7-9|TRBJ2-3|-
TGTGCCAGCAGCTTTCGATTGACAGATACGCAGTATTTT
CASSFRLTDTQYF
>-|TRBV9|TRBJ2-7|-
TGTGCCAGCAGCCAACAGCCTTCTCCGCTTTACGAGCAGTACTTC
CASSQQPSPLYEQYF
>TRBD2|TRBV3-1|TRBJ2-1|many
TGTGCCAGCAGCCAATTAGCGGGGGGGCGTAGGAATGAGCAGTTCTTC
CASSQLAGGRRNEQFF
>-|TRBV7-2|TRBJ2-1|-
TGTGCCAGCAGCGCCCACCAGGGTTACAATGAGCAGTTCTTC
CASSAHQGYNEQFF
>TRBD1|TRBV12-3/TRBV12-4|TRBJ1-1|few
TGTGCCAGCAGCCAGACAGGGGGGGGAACTGAAGCTTTCTTT
CASSQTGGGTEAFF
>-|TRBV29-1|TRBJ1-2|few
TGCAGCGTTGAAGATAAGAGCCTTTACTATGGCTACACCTTC
CSVEDKSLYYGYTF
>-|TRBV12-3/TRBV12-4|TRBJ1-4|-
TGTGCCAGCAGTTTGAGCTGGGGTGAAAAACTGTTTTTT
CASSLSWGEKLFF
>-|TRBV6-4|TRBJ2-7|-
TGTGCCAGCAGTCCCCTTACTCTGTCCTACGAGCAGTACTTC
CASSPLTLSYEQYF
>TRBD1|TRBV9|TRBJ1-1|-
TGTGCCAGCAGCGTAGATCCGGGACAGGGTAGGGAAGCTTTCTTT
CASSVDPGQGREAFF
>TRBD2|TRBV18|TRBJ2-2|few
TGTGCCAGCTCGTCTAGCGGGGGAGGACTCACCGGGGAGCTGTTTTTT
CASSSSGGGLTGELFF
>-|TRBV4-1|TRBJ2-5|few
TGCGCCAGCAGCCAAGTAATGCTAGGGGAGACCCAGTACTTC
CASSQVMLGETQYF
>-|TRBV6-5|TRBJ1-2|few
TGTGCCAGCAGTTACTACAGGCCCTCGTCAGGGTCTGGCTACACCTTC
CASSYYRPSSGSGYTF
>-|TRBV6-5|TRBJ2-2|-
TGTGCCAGCAGTTCAGGGTTGATGTACTCGGGCACCGGGGAGCTGTTTTTT
CASSSGLMYSGTGELFF